These 4 T cell receptor beta chains were sequenced from one sample in a study of shared clonotypes between healthy human individuals. Produced via immunoSEQ multiplex PCR; TCRdb's table is partial and in-frame only. The repertoire holds approximately 1,500,000 clones, with 95% to 97% as singletons. Sequences were obtained from naive CD4+ T cells sorted from blood. The subset: CD45RA+ positively selected. The receptors were gathered from a man aged 30 to 39 in good health.

The sample holds one count of this clone. The J gene is TRBJ1-2, the V gene TRBV28; D not resolved. Looked up from germline, CDR1 is MDHEN and CDR2 is SYDVKM. The CDR3 runs 13 residues. The germline V and J ends were trimmed by 5 bases and 8 bases, with 15 bases remaining between them. CDR3 bases: TGTGCCAGCAGTCCGCCGACGGTCGGAGGCTACACCTTC. It is translated as CASSPPTVGGYTF.

In the case of this clone: The same CDR3 also results from other DNA sequences found in this sample. The gene calls are TRBV28 and TRBJ2-7; maybe TRBD1 (6 bases). Trimming shortened V by 2 bases and J by 0 bases, and 8 bases separated the two germline ends. The CDR3 sequence is 14 residues long. Germline V lookup: CDR1 MDHEN, CDR2 SYDVKM. DNA for the CDR3: TGTGCCAGCAGTTTACAGGGGCTCTCCTACGAGCAGTACTTC. Its translation is CASSLQGLSYEQYF.

This rearrangement joins TRBV7-8 to TRBJ2-2; 7 bases line up with TRBD2. Germline V gene sequence: CDR1 SGHVS, CDR2 FQNEAQ. J gave up 3 bases and V 5 bases, and 12 bases lay outside the gene matches. The CDR3 length is 17 residues. This chain's CDR3 is CASSTLAGRLDTGELFF. The CDR3 bases are TGTGCCAGCAGCACCCTTGCCGGGAGGCTCGACACCGGGGAGCTGTTTTTT. Combining the CDR3 with reference TRBV7-8 and TRBJ2-2 gives the whole variable domain GAGVSQSPRYKVAKRGQDVALRCDPISGHVSLFWYQQALGQGPEFLTYFQNEAQLDKSGLPSDRFFAERPEGSVSTLKIQRTQQEDSAVYLCASSTLAGRLDTGELFFGEGSRLTVL.

This chain joins TRBV7-2 and TRBJ2-7; TRBD2 is a possible D gene (5 bases). Germline CDR1 reads SGHTA; CDR2 reads FQGNSA. This CDR3 contains 16 residues. V was pared by 1 base and J by 0 bases, with 13 bases between. CDR3 sequence: CASSLVMQRTSYEQYF. As DNA, the CDR3 is TGTGCCAGCAGCTTAGTTATGCAGCGGACCTCCTACGAGCAGTACTTC. Variable domain in full (rest from reference TRBV7-2 and TRBJ2-7): GAGVSQSPSNKVTEKGKDVELRCDPISGHTALYWYRQSLGQGLEFLIYFQGNSAPDKSGLPSDRFSAERTGGSVSTLTIQRTQQEDSAVYLCASSLVMQRTSYEQYFGPGTRLTVT.